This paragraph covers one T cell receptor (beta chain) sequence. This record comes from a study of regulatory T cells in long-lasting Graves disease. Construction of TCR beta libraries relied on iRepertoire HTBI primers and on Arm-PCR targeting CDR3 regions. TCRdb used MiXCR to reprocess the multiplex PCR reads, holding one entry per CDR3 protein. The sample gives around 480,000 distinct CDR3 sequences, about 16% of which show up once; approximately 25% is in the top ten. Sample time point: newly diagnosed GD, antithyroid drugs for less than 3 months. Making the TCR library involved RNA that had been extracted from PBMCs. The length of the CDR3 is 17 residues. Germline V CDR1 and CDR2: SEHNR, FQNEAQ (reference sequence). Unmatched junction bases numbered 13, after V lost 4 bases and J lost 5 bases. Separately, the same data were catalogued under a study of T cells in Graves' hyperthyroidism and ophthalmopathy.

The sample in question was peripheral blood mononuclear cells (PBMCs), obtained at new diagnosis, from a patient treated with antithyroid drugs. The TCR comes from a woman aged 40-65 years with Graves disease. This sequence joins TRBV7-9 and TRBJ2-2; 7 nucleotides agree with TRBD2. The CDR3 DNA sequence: TGTGCCAGCAGCTCCTCCCGAGTACTAGCGAGGACCGGGGAGCTGTTTTTT. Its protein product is CASSSSRVLARTGELFF.